Shown below are 25 T cell receptor beta chains from a single sample sequenced in a study of control samples from healthy donors and cancer patients. The protocol was immunoSEQ multiplex PCR, while the TCRdb copy is restricted to in-frame clones and leaves out a portion. The sample has roughly 69,000 clones, 65% to 85% seen once. Sequenced input: blood. These receptors were collected from a man in his 60s in good health.

The rearrangement joins TRBV5-5 to TRBJ2-5, with a tentative D call TRBD2 (6 bases). The CDR3 covers 17 residues. The V gene's germline CDR1 is SGHKS and CDR2 YYEKEE (reference sequence). Trimming took 0 bases from V and 3 from J, leaving 18 bases between them. CDR3 DNA: TGTGCCAGCAGCTTGGCCGTCAACGGTTGGGGGGAAGAGACCCAGTACTTC. Protein: CASSLAVNGWGEETQYF.

This clone was detected a few times. V and J are TRBV7-2 and TRBJ2-1, with a possible D match to TRBD2 (5 bases). From germline, CDR1 is SGHTA and CDR2 FQGNSA. V dropped 2 bases and J dropped 0 bases, with 8 bases sitting between them. The CDR3 sequence is 15 residues long. For the CDR3, the DNA is TGTGCCAGCAGCTTACGCGGGCCCTCCTACAATGAGCAGTTCTTC. Translated, it gives CASSLRGPSYNEQFF.

The V gene is TRBV18, the J gene TRBJ2-5; unclear D gene. Germline V lookup: CDR1 KGHSH, CDR2 LQKENI. The CDR3 loop spans 18 amino acids. V gave up 4 bases and J gave up 1 base, with 22 bases separating them. CDR3 in amino acids: CASSRKIRHIPPQETQYF. The CDR3 DNA is TGTGCCAGCTCACGAAAGATTCGACACATCCCCCCCCAAGAGACCCAGTACTTC.

The J gene is TRBJ1-2, the V gene TRBV5-1, with 11 bases matching TRBD1. The V segment lost 0 bases and the J segment 7 bases; nucleotides outside the gene matches: 8. This CDR3 is 16 amino acids long. The germline gives CDR1 SGHRS, CDR2 YFSETQ. The CDR3 reads CASSLGFGQGASGYTF. The CDR3 nucleotides read TGCGCCAGCAGCTTGGGGTTCGGACAGGGGGCGAGTGGCTACACCTTC.

V usage is TRBV18 and J usage is TRBJ2-5; D might be TRBD1 or TRBD2, each matching 5 bases. Per germline, CDR1 KGHSH and CDR2 LQKENI. V shed 1 base and J shed 1 base, with 10 bases lying between them. The CDR3 is made up of 15 amino acids. In DNA, the CDR3 is TGTGCCAGCTCACCACACCTGGGGGTCCAAGAGACCCAGTACTTC. It translates to CASSPHLGVQETQYF.

V gene TRBV11-2 combines with J gene TRBJ2-7; TRBD2 aligns across 7 bases. The J segment lost 6 bases and the V segment lost 3 bases, leaving 2 bases of the junction unmatched. The CDR3 runs 12 residues. Germline V gene sequence: CDR1 SGHAT, CDR2 FQNNGV. CDR3 protein: CASSFGGSEQYF. The CDR3 DNA follows: TGTGCCAGCAGCTTCGGGGGGAGCGAGCAGTACTTC.

The chain uses TRBV4-1 and TRBJ2-7; perhaps D is TRBD1 or TRBD2 (5 bases each). CDR3 length: 14 amino acids. Trimming stripped 0 bases from V and 3 bases from J, with 9 bases between. CDR1 is MGHRA and CDR2 is YSYEKL in the germline V gene. Here the CDR3 reads CASSQDRGRYEQYF. For the CDR3, the DNA is TGCGCCAGCAGCCAAGATCGGGGCCGCTACGAGCAGTACTTC.

V gene TRBV5-5 combines with J gene TRBJ1-4, with 11 bases aligning to TRBD1. This CDR3 has 14 amino acids. The ends lost 4 bases at V and 7 bases at J; junction bases unmatched: 3. Germline values: CDR1 SGHKS, CDR2 YYEKEE (reference sequence). As DNA, the CDR3 is TGTGCCAGCAGCCTGGGGACAGGGGGTGAAAAACTGTTTTTT. Its protein product is CASSLGTGGEKLFF.

J is TRBJ1-1 and V is TRBV7-2; 10 positions agree with TRBD1. Germline CDR1 and CDR2: SGHTA and FQGNSA. V was pared by 5 bases and J by 2 bases, with 8 bases of the junction left unmatched. This CDR3 is 16 amino acids long. CDR3 bases: TGTGCCAGCAGCACCAGGGGGGACAGGGGAAACACTGAAGCTTTCTTT. This encodes CASSTRGDRGNTEAFF. Full variable domain (missing parts from reference TRBV7-2 and TRBJ1-1): GAGVSQSPSNKVTEKGKDVELRCDPISGHTALYWYRQSLGQGLEFLIYFQGNSAPDKSGLPSDRFSAERTGGSVSTLTIQRTQQEDSAVYLCASSTRGDRGNTEAFFGQGTRLTVV.

In nucleotides, the CDR3 is TGTGCCAGCAGTCAACCCCAGAGGGATGAGCAGTTCTTC. Residues: CASSQPQRDEQFF. The genes are TRBV28 and TRBJ2-1, with D possibly matching TRBD2 (5 bases). CDR3 length: 13 residues. Looked up from germline, CDR1 is MDHEN and CDR2 is SYDVKM. V was trimmed by 5 bases and J by 8 bases, leaving 13 bases between them.

The J gene is TRBJ1-5, the V gene TRBV29-1, with TRBD1 identical over 8 bases. The CDR3 runs 17 residues. CDR1 and CDR2 (germline): SQVTM, ANQGSEA. With 6 bases clipped from V and 0 bases from J, the junction kept 13 bases outside the gene matches. The CDR3: CSVLPRQGHYSNQPQHF. CDR3 DNA sequence: TGCAGCGTCCTTCCTCGACAGGGGCATTATAGCAATCAGCCCCAGCATTTT. The full variable domain, with the rest looked up from reference TRBV29-1 and TRBJ1-5, is SAVISQKPSRDICQRGTSLTIQCQVDSQVTMMFWYRQQPGQSLTLIATANQGSEATYESGFVIDKFPISRPNLTFSTLTVSNMSPEDSSIYLCSVLPRQGHYSNQPQHFGDGTRLSIL.

The V call is TRBV7-2, the J call TRBJ1-2, with D unresolved. The germline V gene has CDR1 SGHTA and CDR2 FQGNSA. The CDR3 is 12 amino acids. The ends were cut back, 1 base at V and 8 bases at J, with 8 bases in the middle. The CDR3 DNA reads TGTGCCAGCAGCTTAGGAGGGCGGGGCTACACCTTC. This encodes CASSLGGRGYTF.

This clone came up a few times. This rearrangement joins TRBV6-2 or TRBV6-3 to TRBJ2-1, with a weak D call TRBD1 (5 bases). In germline, CDR1 is MNHEY, CDR2 SVGEGT. The V and J ends lost 5 bases and 7 bases respectively, with 9 bases between them. The CDR3 has 12 residues. This CDR3 is CASSPGLNEQFF. The CDR3 DNA follows: TGTGCCAGCAGTCCAGGGCTTAATGAGCAGTTCTTC.

The chain employs TRBV7-2 and TRBJ2-5, with TRBD2 as a possible D gene (5 bases). Germline V gene lookup returns CDR1 SGHTA and CDR2 FQGNSA. The V gene lost 5 bases and the J gene lost 1 base, with 11 bases spanning the gap. The CDR3 sequence is 14 residues long. The CDR3 nucleotides read TGTGCCAGCAGCGGTGGGAGCCTCCAAGAGACCCAGTACTTC. Encoded protein: CASSGGSLQETQYF.

The CDR3 spells CASSLRRYTDTQYF. The CDR3 DNA reads TGTGCCAGTAGTCTGCGAAGGTACACAGATACGCAGTATTTT. The rearrangement uses TRBV19 and TRBJ2-3, with no clear D. CDR3 size: 14 residues. The V end lost 5 bases, the J end lost 2 bases, and 11 bases lay between the germline ends. The germline V gene has CDR1 LNHDA and CDR2 SQIVND (reference sequence).

A note on this clone: The sample holds other DNA sequences that translate to the same CDR3. The chain is built from TRBV4-2 and TRBJ2-5; TRBD2 matches at 11 bases. In germline, CDR1 is LGHNA, CDR2 YNFKEQ. V was pared by 4 bases and J by 7 bases, with 8 bases of the junction left unmatched. CDR3 length: 15 residues. The CDR3 is CASSPATSGIGTQYF. The DNA for the CDR3 is TGTGCCAGCAGCCCAGCGACTAGCGGGATTGGGACCCAGTACTTC.

The chain is built from TRBV6-5 and TRBJ2-7; 9 bases line up with TRBD1. The CDR3 has 16 residues. V gave up 3 bases and J gave up 4 bases; unmatched junction bases: 10. Germline V gives CDR1 MNHEY, CDR2 SVGAGI. CDR3 in DNA: TGTGCCAGCAGTTATTCCGGGACAGGGAATCGGTACGAGCAGTACTTC. This translates into CASSYSGTGNRYEQYF.

The chain uses TRBV7-2 and TRBJ2-5, with 15 positions matching TRBD2. Germline V lookup: CDR1 SGHTA, CDR2 FQGNSA. Germline trimming cut 5 bases from V and 7 bases from J; bases unmatched to any gene: 5. There are 15 residues in the CDR3. This chain's CDR3 is CASSPRTSGRVTQYF. CDR3 sequence (DNA): TGTGCCAGCAGCCCCAGGACTAGCGGGAGGGTGACCCAGTACTTC.

CDR3 DNA: TGCGCCAGCAGCCAATCCGACAGGGCGGGCGGCACCATATATTTT. This gives the protein CASSQSDRAGGTIYF. This sequence joins TRBV4-3 and TRBJ1-3, with 7 bases identical to TRBD1. This CDR3 comprises 15 residues. The junction had 10 bases not matched to a gene; V was cut back by 2 bases and J by 9 bases. Germline values: CDR1 LGHNA, CDR2 YSLEER.

V usage is TRBV6-5 and J usage is TRBJ1-5, with a possible D match to TRBD1 (5 bases). Germline loops: CDR1 MNHEY, CDR2 SVGAGI. This CDR3 region has 14 residues. Trimming left V 5 bases short and J 2 bases short, with 10 bases between. DNA of the CDR3: TGTGCCAGCAGTATACAGGTGGGCAATCAGCCCCAGCATTTT. Protein product: CASSIQVGNQPQHF.

The rearrangement links TRBV28 to TRBJ1-5, with 7 positions matching TRBD1. The CDR3 covers 13 residues. CDR1 is MDHEN and CDR2 is SYDVKM in the germline V gene. V lost 6 bases to trimming and J lost 11 bases; unmatched junction nucleotides: 10. CDR3 sequence (DNA): TGTGCCAGCAGCCCGACAGGGATGGGGACCCAGCATTTT. It codes for CASSPTGMGTQHF.

The rearrangement links TRBV30 to TRBJ2-1, with D hard to call. The CDR3 consists of 14 residues. Trimming shortened V by 2 bases and J by 5 bases, and 13 bases separated the two germline ends. CDR1 GTSNPN and CDR2 SVGIG come from the germline V gene (reference sequence). DNA of the CDR3: TGTGCCTGGAGTACCCCCCCTACGAACAATGAGCAGTTCTTC. It encodes CAWSTPPTNNEQFF.

The V call is TRBV6-6, the J call TRBJ2-7; 8 bases line up with TRBD2. The junction had 8 bases not matched to a gene; V was cut back by 4 bases and J by 3 bases. CDR3 length equals 15 residues. Per germline, CDR1 MNHNY and CDR2 SVGAGI (reference sequence). CDR3 nucleotides: TGTGCCAGCAGTTTGGGGGCGGGAGGACGCTACGAGCAGTACTTC. Translated: CASSLGAGGRYEQYF.

This chain links TRBV4-2 with TRBJ1-2; D perhaps matches TRBD1 (6 bases). The CDR3 consists of 15 residues. Germline CDR1 reads LGHNA; CDR2 reads YNFKEQ. With 4 bases removed from V and 4 bases from J, the gap between germline ends came to 16 bases. The CDR3 nucleotides read TGTGCCAGCAGCCTACTGTCACAGGGATCCTATGGCTACACCTTC. Its protein is CASSLLSQGSYGYTF.

The chain is built from TRBV7-6 and TRBJ2-1; no clear D gene. This CDR3 comprises 15 residues. Germline CDR1 and CDR2: SGHVS and FNYEAQ. The V gene lost 5 bases and the J gene lost 1 base, with 12 bases spanning the gap. The CDR3 loop is CASSRDVGSYNEQFF. DNA of the CDR3: TGTGCCAGCAGCCGTGACGTGGGGTCCTACAATGAGCAGTTCTTC.